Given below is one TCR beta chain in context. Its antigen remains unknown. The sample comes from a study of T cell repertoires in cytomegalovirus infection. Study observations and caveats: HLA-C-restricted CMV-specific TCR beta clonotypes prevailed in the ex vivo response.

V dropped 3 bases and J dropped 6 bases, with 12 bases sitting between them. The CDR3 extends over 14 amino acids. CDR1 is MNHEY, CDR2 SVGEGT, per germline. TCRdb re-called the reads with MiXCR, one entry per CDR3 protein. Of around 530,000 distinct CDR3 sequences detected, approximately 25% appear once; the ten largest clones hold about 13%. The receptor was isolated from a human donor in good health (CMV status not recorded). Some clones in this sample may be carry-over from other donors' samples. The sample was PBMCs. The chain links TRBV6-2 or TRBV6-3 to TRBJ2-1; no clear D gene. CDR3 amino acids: CASSYISGGNEQFF. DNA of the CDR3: TGTGCCAGCAGTTATATCTCGGGCGGCAATGAGCAGTTCTTC.